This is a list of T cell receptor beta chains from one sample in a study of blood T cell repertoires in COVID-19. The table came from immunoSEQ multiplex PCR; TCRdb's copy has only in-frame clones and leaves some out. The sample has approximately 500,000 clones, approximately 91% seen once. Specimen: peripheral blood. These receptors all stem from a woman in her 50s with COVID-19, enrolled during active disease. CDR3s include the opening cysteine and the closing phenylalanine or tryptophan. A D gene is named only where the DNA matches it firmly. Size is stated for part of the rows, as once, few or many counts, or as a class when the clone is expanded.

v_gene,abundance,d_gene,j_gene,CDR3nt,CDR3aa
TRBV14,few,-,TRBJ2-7,TGTGCCAGCAGCCAAGATAAGGGGTACGAGCAGTACTTC,CASSQDKGYEQYF
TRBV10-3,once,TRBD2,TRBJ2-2,TGTGCCATCAGTGAAGGAGCGGGGGAAACCGGGGAGCTGTTTTTT,CAISEGAGETGELFF
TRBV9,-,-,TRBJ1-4,TGTGCCAGCAGCTTCCTCGGACAGACAAATGAAAAACTGTTTTTT,CASSFLGQTNEKLFF
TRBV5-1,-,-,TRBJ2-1,TGCGCCAGCAGCTTGGGATTCGGGGGGCTAGTTGAGCAGTTCTTC,CASSLGFGGLVEQFF
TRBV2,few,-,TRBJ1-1,TGTGCCAGGAGATTTAACACTGAAGCTTTCTTT,CARRFNTEAFF
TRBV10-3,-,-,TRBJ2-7,TGTGCCATCAGGAGCGGGGGCCCAGGGGGCTACGAGCAGTACTTC,CAIRSGGPGGYEQYF
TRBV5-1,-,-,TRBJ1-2,TGCGCCAGCAGCTTGGCTGGGGGAATAGCGGGCACTTCTAACTATGGCTACACCTTC,CASSLAGGIAGTSNYGYTF
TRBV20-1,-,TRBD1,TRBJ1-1,TGCAGAGCGGCAGGGGGCTGGGGAGCTTTCTTT,CRAAGGWGAFF
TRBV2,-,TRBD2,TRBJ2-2,TGTGCCAGCAGGGGGAGCGGGGGCGGGGAGCTGTTTTTT,CASRGSGGGELFF
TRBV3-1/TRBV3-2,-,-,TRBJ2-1,TGTGCCAGCAGCCAATTGACAGTCAATGAGCAGTTCTTC,CASSQLTVNEQFF
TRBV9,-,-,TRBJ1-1,TGTGCCAGCAGCGTAGCGGAGGGGACTGAAGCTTTCTTT,CASSVAEGTEAFF
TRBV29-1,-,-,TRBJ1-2,TGCAGCGTTGTTCGGGCAGGGTTGAGTGGCTACACCTTC,CSVVRAGLSGYTF
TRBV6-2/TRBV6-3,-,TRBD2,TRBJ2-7,TGTGCCAGCAGTAAAGGACTAGCGGTCTACGAGCAGTACTTC,CASSKGLAVYEQYF
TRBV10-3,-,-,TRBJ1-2,TGTGCCATCAGTGAGTCGGGGCCCCTGAACTATGGCTACACCTTC,CAISESGPLNYGYTF
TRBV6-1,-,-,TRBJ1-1,TGTGCCAGCAGTGAAGGGAGGGGAGAAGCTTTCTTT,CASSEGRGEAFF
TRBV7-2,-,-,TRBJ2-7,TGTGCCAGCAGCTTAGATCAGGGGTCCTACGAGCAGTACTTC,CASSLDQGSYEQYF
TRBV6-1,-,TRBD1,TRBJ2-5,TGTGCCAGCAGTGAGACACAGGGGCTGGGAGAGACCCAGTACTTC,CASSETQGLGETQYF
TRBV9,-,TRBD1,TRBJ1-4,TGTGCCAGCAGCGCCGGAATCCGGGACAGGGATAATGAAAAACTGTTTTTT,CASSAGIRDRDNEKLFF
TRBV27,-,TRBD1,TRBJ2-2,TGTGCCAGCAGTTTCCAGGGGGCTAGCACCGGGGAGCTGTTTTTT,CASSFQGASTGELFF
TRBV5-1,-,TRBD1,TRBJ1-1,TGCGCCAGCAGCTTACAGGGGCGGAACACTGAAGCTTTCTTT,CASSLQGRNTEAFF